What follows is one T cell receptor beta chain and its context. What it binds is unknown. The sample originates from a study of shared clonotypes between healthy human individuals. Study results and caveats: Naive subsets usually exceeded memory subsets in estimated richness. Only blood was sampled, and tissue TCR repertoires likely differ from blood ones.

Produced via immunoSEQ multiplex PCR; TCRdb's table is partial and in-frame only. The data contain about 2.4 million clones, over 85% of them singletons. V lost 3 bases to trimming and J lost 0 bases, with 8 bases between them. Looked up from germline, CDR1 is SNHLY and CDR2 is FYNNEI. This CDR3 comprises 15 residues. V gene TRBV2 combines with J gene TRBJ2-2; TRBD2 is a possible D gene (6 bases). The origin of this receptor is a man aged 18 to 30 in good health. Some clones in this sample may be carry-over from other donors' samples. The sequencing sample was made of naive CD4+ T cells from PBMCs. The subset: CD45RA+ positively selected. CDR3 bases: TGTGCCAGCAGTGAGCGGACTACGAACACCGGGGAGCTGTTTTTT. Residues: CASSERTTNTGELFF.